The clone carrying this T cell receptor (beta chain) was recorded a few times. Its antigen is not known. These data come from a study of beta chain features in type 1 diabetes. Study findings and constraints: Patients with type 1 diabetes showed fewer VDJ junction insertions and more deletions. The study found moderately but significantly shorter TCRB CDR3s in all four CD4+ subsets of Type 1 diabetes patients.

Germline assignment: CDR1 SGDLS and CDR2 YYNGEE. This CDR3 region has 15 residues. With 0 bases removed from V and 6 bases from J, the gap between germline ends came to 13 bases. The authors reverse transcribed all of the isolated RNA, so sequencing captured expressed TCRB transcripts. The protocol was immunoSEQ multiplex PCR, while the TCRdb copy is restricted to in-frame clones and leaves out a portion. The sample consists of roughly 150,000 clones, approximately 10% of them appearing once. The rearrangement joins TRBV9 to TRBJ1-5; D unresolved. Sequenced: central memory CD4+ T cells from blood. The TCR was taken from a man aged 25 to 40 with type 1 diabetes. CDR3 loop: CASSVGLEVGQPQHF. The CDR3 nucleotides are TGTGCCAGCAGCGTAGGGTTGGAGGTTGGTCAGCCCCAGCATTTT.